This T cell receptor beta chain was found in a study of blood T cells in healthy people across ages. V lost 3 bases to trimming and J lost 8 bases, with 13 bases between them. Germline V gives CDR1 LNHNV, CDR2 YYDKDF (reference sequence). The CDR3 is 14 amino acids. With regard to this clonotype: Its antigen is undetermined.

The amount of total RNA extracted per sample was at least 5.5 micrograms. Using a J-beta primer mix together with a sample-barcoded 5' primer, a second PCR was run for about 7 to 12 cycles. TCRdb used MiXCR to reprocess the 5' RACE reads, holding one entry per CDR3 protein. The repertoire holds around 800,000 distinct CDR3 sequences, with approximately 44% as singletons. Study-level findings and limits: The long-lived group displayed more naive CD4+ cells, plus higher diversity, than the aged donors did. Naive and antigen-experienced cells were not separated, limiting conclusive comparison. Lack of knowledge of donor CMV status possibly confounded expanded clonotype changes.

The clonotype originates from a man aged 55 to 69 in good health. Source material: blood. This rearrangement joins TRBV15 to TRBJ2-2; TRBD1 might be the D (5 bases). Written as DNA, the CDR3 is TGTGCCACCAGCAGGCCCGACAGTTCAGGGGAGCTGTTTTTT. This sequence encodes CATSRPDSSGELFF. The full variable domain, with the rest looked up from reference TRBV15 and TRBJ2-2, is DAMVIQNPRYQVTQFGKPVTLSCSQTLNHNVMYWYQQKSSQAPKLLFHYYDKDFNNEADTPDNFQSRRPNTSFCFLDIRSPGLGDTAMYLCATSRPDSSGELFFGEGSRLTVL.